These 16 T cell receptor beta chains share one sample of origin, sequenced in a study of cytomegalovirus exposure and HLA in healthy donors. Both 60 Vbeta primers and 13 Jbeta primers went into the PCR. The data were produced by immunoSEQ multiplex PCR, yet TCRdb's version contains in-frame clones alone and is incomplete. The repertoire holds about 190,000 clones, with roughly 81% as singletons. The sequenced sample consisted of PBMCs. These receptors were taken from a woman younger than 45 in good health and CMV-seropositive.

The rearrangement uses TRBV5-6 and TRBJ1-5, with 7 bases lining up with TRBD1. Germline V gene sequence: CDR1 SGHDT, CDR2 YYEEEE. After removal of 3 bases from V and 7 bases from J, the junction contained 13 bases not matched to a gene. CDR3 length: 16 amino acids. In DNA, the CDR3 is TGTGCCAGCAGCTGGTACCAGGGGGGCATCGGCCAGCCCCAGCATTTT. Protein: CASSWYQGGIGQPQHF.

CDR3 amino acids: CASSAVGGRHYEQYF. The CDR3 coding sequence is TGTGCCAGCAGTGCCGTTGGAGGGAGGCACTACGAGCAGTACTTC. The chain links TRBV6-1 to TRBJ2-7; D may be TRBD2 (6 bases). Per germline, CDR1 MNHNS and CDR2 SASEGT. The CDR3 covers 15 residues. Between the trimmed V and J ends, which lost 4 bases and 3 bases, there was a span of 16 bases.

The rearrangement uses TRBV28 and TRBJ1-1; a possible D gene is TRBD1 (5 bases). The CDR3 totals 13 residues. CDR1 and CDR2 from the germline V gene are MDHEN and SYDVKM. Deletions cut 7 bases from V and 4 bases from J, with 13 bases between. The CDR3 region is CASTYSGGTEAFF. In nucleotides, the CDR3 is TGTGCCAGCACCTATTCGGGGGGCACTGAAGCTTTCTTT.

The V and J genes are TRBV2 and TRBJ2-2, with a tentative D call TRBD2 (6 bases). Trimming left V 6 bases short and J 7 bases short, with 18 bases between. This CDR3 has 15 amino acids. Germline CDR1 SNHLY, CDR2 FYNNEI. The CDR3 DNA reads TGTGCCAGCAGCCTGTCGGCGGGACGGGTCGGGGAGCTGTTTTTT. It is translated as CASSLSAGRVGELFF.

The chain employs TRBV6-5 and TRBJ2-5; possibly TRBD1 for D (6 bases). V shed 6 bases and J shed 2 bases, with 10 bases lying between them. In germline, CDR1 is MNHEY, CDR2 SVGAGI. CDR3 size: 13 residues. In DNA form, the CDR3 reads TGTGCCAGCAGCAGGGGAGTACAAGAGACCCAGTACTTC. Its translation: CASSRGVQETQYF.

This chain joins TRBV5-1 and TRBJ2-3; D is possibly TRBD2 (7 bases). CDR1 is SGHRS and CDR2 is YFSETQ in the germline V gene. Trimming cost V 4 bases and J 2 bases, with 20 bases left between them. This CDR3 is built from 17 residues. CDR3: CASSTGGGARLTDTQYF. The CDR3 DNA is TGCGCCAGCAGCACCGGAGGGGGGGCTCGACTCACAGATACGCAGTATTTT.

The V call is TRBV4-1, the J call TRBJ1-1; 7 bases map to TRBD1. With V trimmed by 4 bases and J by 1 base, 6 bases remained unmatched. Germline V lookup: CDR1 MGHRA, CDR2 YSYEKL. The CDR3 loop spans 15 amino acids. The DNA for the CDR3 is TGCGCCAGCAGCCTGTGGGGGACAGCGAACACTGAAGCTTTCTTT. The encoded protein is CASSLWGTANTEAFF.

V usage is TRBV27 and J usage is TRBJ2-7; tentative D call: TRBD1 (6 bases). The germline V and J ends were trimmed by 2 bases and 7 bases, with 18 bases remaining between them. The CDR3 loop spans 15 amino acids. Germline values: CDR1 MNHEY, CDR2 SMNVEV (reference sequence). The CDR3 reads CASSLRDTGGGEQYF. The DNA of the CDR3 is TGTGCCAGCAGTTTAAGGGACACAGGTGGGGGAGAGCAGTACTTC.

CDR3 residues: CASYTGGVEKLFF. CDR3 nucleotides: TGTGCCAGCTACACAGGGGGAGTGGAAAAACTGTTTTTT. This chain connects TRBV2 to TRBJ1-4; 8 positions agree with TRBD1. CDR3 length: 13 amino acids. Germline values: CDR1 SNHLY, CDR2 FYNNEI. The V segment lost 8 bases and the J segment 8 bases; nucleotides outside the gene matches: 7.

V usage is TRBV5-1 and J usage is TRBJ2-3, with TRBD2 matching 9 bases. Trimming removed 2 bases from V and 1 base from J; junction bases left unmatched: 5. The CDR3 is made up of 16 amino acids. Germline CDR1 is SGHRS and CDR2 is YFSETQ. DNA for the CDR3: TGCGCCAGCAGCTTTTCTAAGCGGGGGGGCACAGATACGCAGTATTTT. Amino acids: CASSFSKRGGTDTQYF.

V and J are TRBV6-6 and TRBJ2-5; D not certain. Trimming left V 0 bases short and J 1 base short, with 6 bases between. Germline V gene lookup returns CDR1 MNHNY and CDR2 SVGAGI (reference sequence). The CDR3 spans 14 residues. In nucleotides, the CDR3 is TGTGCCAGCAGTTACTCAGCCGCCCAAGAGACCCAGTACTTC. It yields the protein CASSYSAAQETQYF.

The chain carries TRBV21-1 and TRBJ1-2; TRBD1 is the table's D call and was not checked against the DNA. TRBV21-1 represents a pseudogene. CDR3 length: 15 residues. Here the CDR3 reads CASSKVGRDNYGYTF. CDR3 DNA sequence: TGTGCCAGCAGCAAAGTAGGCAGGGATAACTATGGCTACACCTTC.

This clone has just one count. The gene calls are TRBV5-4 and TRBJ2-3; maybe TRBD1 (6 bases). The CDR3 runs to 16 residues. Germline V CDR1 and CDR2: SGHNT, YYREEE (reference sequence). The V end was cut by 0 bases, the J end by 3 bases, with 14 bases between. In nucleotides, the CDR3 is TGTGCCAGCAGCTTGGGGGCCAGGGGAAGGACAGATACGCAGTATTTT. This gives the protein CASSLGARGRTDTQYF.

This chain connects TRBV11-2 to TRBJ1-5; D not resolved. CDR3 length: 17 amino acids. Trimming stripped 1 base from V and 3 bases from J, with 16 bases between. CDR1 is SGHAT, CDR2 FQNNGV, per germline. CDR3 region: CASSLGPPPGFNQPQHF. In DNA form, the CDR3 reads TGTGCCAGCAGCTTAGGCCCCCCACCGGGATTCAATCAGCCCCAGCATTTT.

The chain has TRBV6-5 and TRBJ1-5, with D perhaps matching TRBD1 (5 bases). Trimming shortened V by 5 bases and J by 3 bases, and 11 bases separated the two germline ends. The CDR3 is made up of 14 amino acids. Germline CDR1 MNHEY, CDR2 SVGAGI. The CDR3 protein is CASSPRQYNQPQHF. The CDR3 DNA sequence: TGTGCCAGCAGTCCGCGACAGTACAATCAGCCCCAGCATTTT.

The chain has TRBV5-4 and TRBJ2-1, with 7 bases that match TRBD2. Losses at the gene ends were 4 bases for V and 2 bases for J; bases not matched to a gene: 9. Germline values: CDR1 SGHNT, CDR2 YYREEE (reference sequence). CDR3 length: 16 residues. CDR3 loop: CASSTARGETYNEQFF. The CDR3 DNA reads as TGTGCCAGCAGCACGGCCCGGGGGGAGACCTACAATGAGCAGTTCTTC.